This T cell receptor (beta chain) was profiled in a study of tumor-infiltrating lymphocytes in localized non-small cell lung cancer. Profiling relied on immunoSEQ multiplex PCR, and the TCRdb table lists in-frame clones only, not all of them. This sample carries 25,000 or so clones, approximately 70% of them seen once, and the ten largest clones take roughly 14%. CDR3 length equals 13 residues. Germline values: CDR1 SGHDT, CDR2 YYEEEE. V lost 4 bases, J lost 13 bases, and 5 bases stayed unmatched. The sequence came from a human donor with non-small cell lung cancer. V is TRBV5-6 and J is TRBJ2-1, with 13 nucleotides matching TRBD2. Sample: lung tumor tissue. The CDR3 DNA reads TGTGCCAGCAGCGGCACTAGCGGGAGGGCCCAGTTCTTC. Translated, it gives CASSGTSGRAQFF.